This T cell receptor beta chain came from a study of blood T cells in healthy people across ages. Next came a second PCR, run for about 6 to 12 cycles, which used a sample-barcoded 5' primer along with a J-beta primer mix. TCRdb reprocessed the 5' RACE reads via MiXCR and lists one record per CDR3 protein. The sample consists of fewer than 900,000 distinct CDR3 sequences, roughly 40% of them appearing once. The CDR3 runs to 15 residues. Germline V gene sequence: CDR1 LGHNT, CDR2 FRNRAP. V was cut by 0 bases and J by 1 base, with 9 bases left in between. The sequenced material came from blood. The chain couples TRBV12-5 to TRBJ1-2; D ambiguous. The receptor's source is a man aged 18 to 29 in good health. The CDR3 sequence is CASGLVGTFNYGYTF. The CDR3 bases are TGTGCTAGTGGTTTGGTCGGAACTTTTAACTATGGCTACACCTTC.